Described below is a single T cell receptor (beta chain) sequence and its context. Its target is unknown. The data were taken from a study of cytomegalovirus exposure and HLA in healthy donors. Study-level results: In a later analysis, TCR beta V- and J-gene trimming was associated with a missense DCLRE1C variant.

V gave up 3 bases and J gave up 5 bases, with 14 bases separating them. The CDR3 is 15 amino acids. Germline CDR1 is LNHDA and CDR2 is SQIVND (reference sequence). Researchers ran the PCR with 60 Vbeta and 13 Jbeta primers. Repertoires were generated with immunoSEQ multiplex PCR, while TCRdb's copy carries only in-frame clones and drops some. The table has about 120,000 clones, roughly 80% seen once. The sequence came from a man aged 25-40 years in good health and CMV-seronegative. J is TRBJ2-1 and V is TRBV19; tentatively, D is TRBD2 (6 bases). Sequenced sample: PBMCs. The CDR3 coding sequence is TGTGCCAGTAGTATGTGGCGGGGACTCCACAATGAGCAGTTCTTC. Translation: CASSMWRGLHNEQFF.